The clone carrying this T cell receptor beta chain was picked up one time. This sample stems from a study of T cell changes during pregnancy in multiple sclerosis. Libraries were prepared by immunoSEQ multiplex PCR; TCRdb keeps only in-frame clonotypes and omits some of them. The sample has tens of thousands of clones, under 95% seen once. The clonotype comes from a female donor with multiple sclerosis, enrolled in a pregnancy study. The material was CD4+ T cells from peripheral blood mononuclear cells, obtained in the second trimester of pregnancy.

In DNA form, the CDR3 reads TGTGCCAGCAGTTTATCGTTTCAATCACCCCTCCACTTT. Protein sequence: CASSLSFQSPLHF. The chain couples TRBV27 to TRBJ1-6; D call uncertain. V was trimmed by 0 bases and J by 10 bases, leaving 7 bases between them. The CDR3 is 13 amino acids. CDR1 MNHEY and CDR2 SMNVEV come from the germline V gene (reference sequence).